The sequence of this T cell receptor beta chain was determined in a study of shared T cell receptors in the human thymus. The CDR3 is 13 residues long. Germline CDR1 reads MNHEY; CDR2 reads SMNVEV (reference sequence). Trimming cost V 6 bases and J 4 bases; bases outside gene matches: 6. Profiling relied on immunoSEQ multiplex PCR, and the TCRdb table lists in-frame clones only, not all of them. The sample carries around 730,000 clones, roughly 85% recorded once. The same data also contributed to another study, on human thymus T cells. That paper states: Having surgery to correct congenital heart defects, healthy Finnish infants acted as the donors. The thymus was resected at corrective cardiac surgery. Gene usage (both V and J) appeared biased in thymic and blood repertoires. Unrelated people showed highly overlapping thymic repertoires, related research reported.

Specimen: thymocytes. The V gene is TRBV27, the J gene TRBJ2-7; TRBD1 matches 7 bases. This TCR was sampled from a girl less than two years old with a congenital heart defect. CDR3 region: CASSSGTEYEQYF. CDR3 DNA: TGTGCCAGCAGCTCCGGGACAGAGTACGAGCAGTACTTC.